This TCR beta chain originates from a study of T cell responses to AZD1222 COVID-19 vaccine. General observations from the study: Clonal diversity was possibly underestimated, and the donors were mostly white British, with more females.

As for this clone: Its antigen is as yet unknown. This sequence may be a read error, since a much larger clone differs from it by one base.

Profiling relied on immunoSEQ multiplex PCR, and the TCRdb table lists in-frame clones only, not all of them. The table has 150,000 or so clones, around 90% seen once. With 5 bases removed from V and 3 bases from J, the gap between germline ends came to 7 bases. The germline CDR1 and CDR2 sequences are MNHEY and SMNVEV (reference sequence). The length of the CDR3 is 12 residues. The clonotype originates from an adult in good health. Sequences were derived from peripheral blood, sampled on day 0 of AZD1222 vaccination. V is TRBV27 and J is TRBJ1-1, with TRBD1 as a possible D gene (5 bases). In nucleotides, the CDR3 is TGTGCCAGCAGTCCAGGGTACACTGAAGCTTTCTTT. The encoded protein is CASSPGYTEAFF.